This T cell receptor beta chain is from a study of control samples from healthy donors and cancer patients. The germline gives CDR1 SQVTM, CDR2 ANQGSEA. The CDR3 sequence is 16 residues long. The V and J ends lost 0 bases and 1 base respectively, with 15 bases between them. The protocol was immunoSEQ multiplex PCR, while the TCRdb copy is restricted to in-frame clones and leaves out a portion. The profile shows about 41,000 clones, roughly 94% of them singletons. This clonotype was obtained from a man between 60 and 75 years old in good health. The sequencing input was blood. This chain links TRBV29-1 with TRBJ2-5, with a possible D match to TRBD1 (5 bases). CDR3 in amino acids: CSVEDPTAGAQETQYF. The CDR3 region has the DNA TGCAGCGTTGAAGATCCGACGGCTGGGGCCCAAGAGACCCAGTACTTC.